This T cell receptor (beta chain) was recovered during a study of OX40 agonist ivuxolimab in advanced cancers. Across the whole study: Partial responses were recorded for three patients, including one with hepatocellular carcinoma and two with cutaneous melanoma.

In germline, CDR1 is MDHEN, CDR2 SYDVKM. Trimming shortened V by 5 bases and J by 0 bases, and 5 bases separated the two germline ends. This CDR3 contains 13 residues. The method was immunoSEQ multiplex PCR; TCRdb's version includes in-frame clones alone and lacks a portion of them. The sample has some 100,000 clones, 86% seen once; the top ten hold 1.5% to 2.5%. Here the sequenced sample was CD4+ or CD8+ T cells sorted from blood, taken in a trial of the OX40 agonist ivuxolimab. This chain joins TRBV28 and TRBJ2-1, with D unclear. The TCR comes from an adult with an advanced solid tumor such as melanoma, head and neck, liver or kidney cancer. This chain's CDR3 is CASSTSSYNEQFF. CDR3 sequence (DNA): TGTGCCAGCAGTACGAGCTCCTACAATGAGCAGTTCTTC.